This T cell receptor beta chain was profiled in a study of metastatic and nonmetastatic thyroid tumors. No patient received treatment before thyroid surgery. TCRdb reanalyzed the PCR reads via MiXCR. The table shows over 70,000 clones, with roughly a sixth occurring only once. The V end was cut by 0 bases, the J end by 4 bases, with 16 bases between. Germline V gives CDR1 SGDLS, CDR2 YYNGEE. The CDR3 has 16 amino acids. This clonotype was obtained from a female donor with papillary thyroid cancer or a benign thyroid nodule (not recorded which). Some clones in this sample may be carry-over from other donors' samples. The sample was blood. The gene calls are TRBV9 and TRBJ1-2; no clear D gene. In DNA, the CDR3 is TGTGCCAGCAGCGTAGAAACGGGCCGCCCCTTCTATGGCTACACCTTC. Encoded protein: CASSVETGRPFYGYTF.